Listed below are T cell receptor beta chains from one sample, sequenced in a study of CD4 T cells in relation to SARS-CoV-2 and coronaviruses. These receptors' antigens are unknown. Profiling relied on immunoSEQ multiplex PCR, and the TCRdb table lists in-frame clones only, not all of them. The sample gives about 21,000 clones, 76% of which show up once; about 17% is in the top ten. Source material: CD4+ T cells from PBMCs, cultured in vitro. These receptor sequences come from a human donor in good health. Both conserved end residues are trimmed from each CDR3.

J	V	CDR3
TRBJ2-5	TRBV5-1	ASSLKRETQY
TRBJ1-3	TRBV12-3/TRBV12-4	ASSFPGNTIY
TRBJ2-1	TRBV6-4	ASSDRAEDTEQF
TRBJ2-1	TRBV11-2	ASSLDSSYNEQF
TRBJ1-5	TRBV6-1	ASSEGFGTDSNQPQH
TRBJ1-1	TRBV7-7	ASSLPWGGLRNTEAF
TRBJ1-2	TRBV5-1	ASSSTQDIGLRGYT
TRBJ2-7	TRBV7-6	ASSGLAPGEQY
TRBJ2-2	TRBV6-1	ASSEQSSGVTGELF
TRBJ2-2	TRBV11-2	ASSLTTGVSGELF
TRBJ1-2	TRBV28	ASRTGIYGYT
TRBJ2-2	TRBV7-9	ASSPGDRNTGELF
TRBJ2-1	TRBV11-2	ASSLVWTSGHNEQF
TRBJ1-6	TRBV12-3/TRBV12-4	ASRPTGHSPLH
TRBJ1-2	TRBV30	ACLDRTNYGYT
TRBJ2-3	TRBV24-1	ATSDGTPTPDTQY
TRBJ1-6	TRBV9	ASSADGYNSPLH
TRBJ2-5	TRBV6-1	ASSESGQTQY